A single sample gave rise to the 26 T cell receptor beta chains below, sequenced in a study of cytomegalovirus exposure and HLA in healthy donors (dated by TCRdb to between 2016 and 2019). Library creation used the immunoSEQ multiplex PCR assay. For the multiplex PCR, a mixture combining 60 forward primers for TCR Vbeta segments and 13 reverse primers for TCR Jbeta segments was used. TCRdb stores this immuneACCESS table with in-frame sequences only. Part of the clones is absent; in the studies checked, under half of the shortfall reflects unresolved V genes, and no reason is known for the rest. Counted in this sample were more than 95,000 clones; roughly 74% of them appeared once. The ten largest clones take up around 3.9% of the sample. Sequencing was performed on PBMCs. The origin of the receptors is a man aged 40-55 years in good health and CMV-seronegative.

The chain uses TRBV7-9 and TRBJ2-5; 11 nucleotides match TRBD2. The J segment lost 5 bases and the V segment lost 5 bases, leaving 7 bases of the junction unmatched. The CDR3 has 15 amino acids. The germline gives CDR1 SEHNR, CDR2 FQNEAQ (reference sequence). Written as DNA, the CDR3 is TGTGCCAGCAGCGCGCTAGCGGGGGGTAGCGAGACCCAGTACTTC. It specifies CASSALAGGSETQYF. The whole variable domain, remainder taken from reference TRBV7-9 and TRBJ2-5, is DTGVSQNPRHKITKRGQNVTFRCDPISEHNRLYWYRQTLGQGPEFLTYFQNEAQLEKSRLLSDRFSAERPKGSFSTLEIQRTEQGDSAMYLCASSALAGGSETQYFGPGTRLLVL.

The rearrangement links TRBV7-3 to TRBJ2-6, with 9 bases lining up with TRBD1. The CDR3 has 17 residues. The J segment lost 0 bases and the V segment lost 4 bases, leaving 4 bases of the junction unmatched. In germline, CDR1 is SGHTA, CDR2 FQGTGA. The CDR3 DNA reads TGTGCCAGCAGCTCGGGACAGGGACTCTCTGGGGCCAACGTCCTGACTTTC. It codes for CASSSGQGLSGANVLTF. The variable domain in full, with the rest retrieved from reference TRBV7-3 and TRBJ2-6, is GAGVSQTPSNKVTEKGKYVELRCDPISGHTALYWYRQSLGQGPEFLIYFQGTGAADDSGLPNDRFFAVRPEGSVSTLKIQRTERGDSAVYLCASSSGQGLSGANVLTFGAGSRLTVL.

This clone was detected only a few times. This CDR3 is CASSLEDRGGNTEAFF. The CDR3 DNA reads TGTGCCAGCTCCCTCGAGGACAGGGGTGGGAACACTGAAGCTTTCTTT. The chain has TRBV11-2 and TRBJ1-1, with 9 bases aligning to TRBD1. CDR3 size: 16 residues. CDR1 and CDR2 (germline): SGHAT, FQNNGV. Trimming cost V 8 bases and J 1 base; bases outside gene matches: 11.

The chain has TRBV25-1 and TRBJ1-2; D ambiguous. CDR3 length: 13 residues. V shed 2 bases and J shed 2 bases, with 6 bases lying between them. Per the germline V gene, CDR1 is MGHDK and CDR2 is SYGVNS. CDR3 DNA: TGTGCCAGCAGTGAAGGGGAGAACTATGGCTACACCTTC. Protein sequence: CASSEGENYGYTF.

This clone has a single count. The chain has TRBV5-6 and TRBJ1-1; unclear D gene. This CDR3 region has 15 residues. Trimming stripped 2 bases from V and 4 bases from J, with 15 bases between. In germline, CDR1 is SGHDT, CDR2 YYEEEE. CDR3 in amino acids: CASSLHISGPTEAFF. The DNA for the CDR3 is TGTGCCAGCAGCTTACACATCAGTGGGCCCACTGAAGCTTTCTTT.

The chain has TRBV5-6 and TRBJ2-7; a weak D match, TRBD2 (5 bases). V was shortened by 3 bases and J by 6 bases, with 7 bases between the two germline ends. This CDR3 region has 11 residues. Per the germline V gene, CDR1 is SGHDT and CDR2 is YYEEEE. This CDR3 is CASSYAGEQYF. The DNA for the CDR3 is TGTGCCAGCAGCTATGCGGGCGAGCAGTACTTC.

The chain employs TRBV28 and TRBJ1-5, with no clear D. Trimming removed 2 bases at V and 0 bases at J, with 11 bases between. Per germline, CDR1 MDHEN and CDR2 SYDVKM. The CDR3 is 16 amino acids. CDR3 region: CASSLRGLLSNQPQHF. CDR3 DNA sequence: TGTGCCAGCAGTTTAAGAGGCCTCCTTAGCAATCAGCCCCAGCATTTT.

This chain uses TRBV6-1 with TRBJ2-1, with D maybe TRBD1 (5 bases). The CDR3 loop spans 14 amino acids. From germline, CDR1 is MNHNS and CDR2 SASEGT. Trimming removed 10 bases at V and 4 bases at J, with 17 bases between. The CDR3 spells CATKDSRIYNEQFF. The CDR3 bases are TGTGCCACCAAAGACAGCCGAATATACAATGAGCAGTTCTTC.

This clone has only a few counts. V usage is TRBV29-1 and J usage is TRBJ1-3, with 9 bases that match TRBD1. CDR1 SQVTM and CDR2 ANQGSEA come from the germline V gene. With V trimmed by 6 bases and J by 3 bases, 6 bases remained unmatched. This CDR3 has 14 residues. The chain's CDR3 is CSVKQGAGGNTIYF. CDR3 nucleotides: TGCAGCGTAAAACAGGGGGCAGGTGGAAACACCATATATTTT.

V and J are TRBV7-3 and TRBJ2-2; D is unresolved. Trimming removed 5 bases from V and 2 bases from J, with 15 bases in between. The germline V gene encodes CDR1 SGHTA and CDR2 FQGTGA. The CDR3 is 16 amino acids. CDR3 sequence reads: CASSPQTAINTGELFF. The CDR3 nucleotides are TGTGCCAGCAGCCCCCAAACTGCCATTAACACCGGGGAGCTGTTTTTT.

The genes are TRBV7-2 and TRBJ2-2; D is possibly TRBD2 (6 bases). V gave up 7 bases and J gave up 5 bases, with 20 bases separating them. The CDR3 spans 16 residues. The germline CDR1 and CDR2 sequences are SGHTA and FQGNSA. The CDR3 region has the DNA TGTGCCAGCATCCCCCTCGGGGGAGACCAGACCGGGGAGCTGTTTTTT. Amino acids: CASIPLGGDQTGELFF.

The V and J genes are TRBV2 and TRBJ2-7; D perhaps matches TRBD1 (6 bases). Trimming shortened V by 2 bases and J by 5 bases, and 19 bases separated the two germline ends. Germline assignment: CDR1 SNHLY and CDR2 FYNNEI. The CDR3 is made up of 16 amino acids. The CDR3: CASSETLGTGIHEQYF. Written as DNA, the CDR3 is TGTGCCAGCAGTGAAACTCTAGGAACAGGGATCCACGAGCAGTACTTC.

This chain uses TRBV29-1 with TRBJ2-5, with 7 nucleotides matching TRBD1. CDR1 is SQVTM and CDR2 is ANQGSEA in the germline V gene. The CDR3 has 12 residues. V was clipped by 5 bases and J by 5 bases; unmatched bases: 5. CDR3 region: CSVIGGGETQYF. The CDR3 DNA reads TGCAGCGTTATAGGGGGCGGGGAGACCCAGTACTTC. The whole variable domain, remainder taken from reference TRBV29-1 and TRBJ2-5, is SAVISQKPSRDICQRGTSLTIQCQVDSQVTMMFWYRQQPGQSLTLIATANQGSEATYESGFVIDKFPISRPNLTFSTLTVSNMSPEDSSIYLCSVIGGGETQYFGPGTRLLVL.

This chain joins TRBV18 and TRBJ2-5; the D gene is possibly TRBD2 (5 bases). CDR1 and CDR2 (germline): KGHSH, LQKENI. This CDR3 is built from 15 residues. V shed 1 base and J shed 5 bases, with 14 bases lying between them. The CDR3 protein is CASSPRELVRETQYF. In DNA, the CDR3 is TGTGCCAGCTCACCACGAGAACTAGTCCGGGAGACCCAGTACTTC.

This rearrangement joins TRBV11-2 to TRBJ2-6; 7 positions agree with TRBD1. The CDR3 is 14 amino acids. Germline trimming cut 6 bases from V and 4 bases from J; bases unmatched to any gene: 3. Germline V gene sequence: CDR1 SGHAT, CDR2 FQNNGV. The CDR3 is CASRQGVGANVLTF. The CDR3 DNA reads as TGTGCCAGCAGGCAGGGGGTCGGGGCCAACGTCCTGACTTTC.

This chain connects TRBV15 to TRBJ2-2, with D possibly matching TRBD2 (5 bases). Germline CDR1 reads LNHNV; CDR2 reads YYDKDF (reference sequence). V lost 0 bases to trimming and J lost 5 bases, with 13 bases between them. CDR3 size: 16 residues. CDR3 nucleotide sequence: TGTGCCACCAGCAGAGATCTCTCCCGGAGGACCGGGGAGCTGTTTTTT. It specifies CATSRDLSRRTGELFF.

The J gene is TRBJ2-1, the V gene TRBV7-7, with unresolved D. The germline CDR1 and CDR2 sequences are SSHAT and FNYEAQ (reference sequence). The CDR3 consists of 13 residues. Deletions cut 5 bases from V and 5 bases from J, with 10 bases between. The chain's CDR3 is CASSPPRNNEQFF. CDR3 nucleotides: TGTGCCAGCAGCCCTCCCAGAAACAATGAGCAGTTCTTC.

This clone was detected a few times. The V and J genes are TRBV7-2 and TRBJ1-6, with D possibly TRBD1 on 5 matching bases. Trimming stripped 3 bases from V and 5 bases from J, with 11 bases between. The CDR3 is made up of 15 amino acids. Germline V gives CDR1 SGHTA, CDR2 FQGNSA. The CDR3 protein is CASSFVRGNNSPLHF. DNA for the CDR3: TGTGCCAGCAGCTTTGTAAGGGGAAATAATTCACCCCTCCACTTT.

The chain carries TRBV5-5 and TRBJ2-2, with D hard to call. The CDR3 contains 14 residues. V shed 4 bases and J shed 0 bases, with 7 bases lying between them. From germline, CDR1 is SGHKS and CDR2 YYEKEE (reference sequence). As DNA, the CDR3 is TGTGCCAGCAGCCCCCAGTCGAACACCGGGGAGCTGTTTTTT. Translating gives CASSPQSNTGELFF.

The chain recombines TRBV5-4 with TRBJ1-1, with 8 bases identical to TRBD1. This CDR3 contains 13 residues. Germline V gene data show CDR1 as SGHNT and CDR2 as YYREEE (reference sequence). With 4 bases clipped from V and 8 bases from J, the junction kept 7 bases outside the gene matches. The CDR3 region is CASSRDRNNEAFF. Written as DNA, the CDR3 is TGTGCCAGCAGCCGGGACAGGAACAACGAAGCTTTCTTT.

V is TRBV19 and J is TRBJ2-4; D possibly corresponds to TRBD2 (5 bases). This CDR3 is 15 amino acids long. CDR1 is LNHDA, CDR2 SQIVND, per germline (reference sequence). V gave up 7 bases and J gave up 6 bases, with 19 bases separating them. The DNA for the CDR3 is TGTGCCAGTATTGGAGGATTTGGTTTAGGAAACATTCAGTACTTC. Protein product: CASIGGFGLGNIQYF. The full variable domain, completed using reference TRBV19 and TRBJ2-4, is DGGITQSPKYLFRKEGQNVTLSCEQNLNHDAMYWYRQDPGQGLRLIYYSQIVNDFQKGDIAEGYSVSREKKESFPLTVTSAQKNPTAFYLCASIGGFGLGNIQYFGAGTRLSVL.

This chain links TRBV6-6 with TRBJ1-3; 7 bases map to TRBD1. J was trimmed by 10 bases and V by 8 bases; bases with no gene match: 20. Germline V gene data show CDR1 as MNHNY and CDR2 as SVGAGI (reference sequence). This CDR3 spans 16 amino acids. CDR3 sequence reads: CASREQGNTLKGTIYF. In DNA form, the CDR3 reads TGTGCCAGCCGAGAACAGGGGAACACTCTGAAGGGGACCATATATTTT.

CDR3 DNA: TGTGCCAGCAGCTTAACAGGGGGCACCATATATTTT. It codes for CASSLTGGTIYF. This chain connects TRBV7-2 to TRBJ1-3; 8 nucleotides agree with TRBD1. V lost 2 bases to trimming and J lost 9 bases; unmatched junction nucleotides: 0. Germline V gives CDR1 SGHTA, CDR2 FQGNSA. This CDR3 region has 12 residues.

This clone was detected a few times. This chain links TRBV6-6 with TRBJ2-3, with 9 nucleotides matching TRBD2. This CDR3 region has 14 residues. Trimming removed 4 bases from V and 6 bases from J; junction bases left unmatched: 5. The germline CDR1 and CDR2 sequences are MNHNY and SVGAGI (reference sequence). The CDR3 DNA reads TGTGCCAGCAGTTTTGGACTAGCGTCGGATACGCAGTATTTT. Protein product: CASSFGLASDTQYF.

CDR3 sequence (DNA): TGTGCCAGCAGCTTCGGACAGGGAAACACTGAAGCTTTCTTT. Its protein product is CASSFGQGNTEAFF. The V call is TRBV5-6, the J call TRBJ1-1, with 8 bases identical to TRBD1. This CDR3 has 14 residues. The V and J ends lost 2 bases and 2 bases, in that order; junction bases with no gene match: 2. Germline V gene lookup returns CDR1 SGHDT and CDR2 YYEEEE.

The gene calls are TRBV6-5 and TRBJ2-3, with D possibly TRBD2 on 7 matching bases. V was trimmed by 5 bases and J by 0 bases, leaving 12 bases between them. The CDR3 is made up of 15 amino acids. The germline V gene has CDR1 MNHEY and CDR2 SVGAGI. DNA of the CDR3: TGTGCCAGCAGTCGGGGGGCTAAAAGCACAGATACGCAGTATTTT. The encoded protein is CASSRGAKSTDTQYF.